A selection of T cell receptor beta chains follows, all from one sample in a study of cytomegalovirus exposure and HLA in healthy donors. Method: immunoSEQ multiplex PCR; TCRdb's copy keeps in-frame clones and lacks some. The sample includes more than 120,000 clones, over 75% seen only once; the top ten take less than 3.5%. Sequencing was carried out using PBMCs. The receptor source for this set is a young woman in good health and CMV-seronegative. The CDR3 runs from the conserved cysteine through the conserved F or W. D genes are given only for firm matches. Not every row has a clone size; where given, it reads once, few, many or a size class.

V gene	clone size	D gene	J gene	CDR3 protein	CDR3 DNA
TRBV4-1	once	.	TRBJ2-5	CASSHPPRWDTLYQETQYF	TGCGCCAGCAGCCACCCCCCGCGGTGGGACACCTTGTACCAAGAGACCCAGTACTTC
TRBV28	.	.	TRBJ1-1	CASSRQVPKLFF	TGTGCCAGCAGTCGACAGGTGCCCAAGCTTTTCTTT
TRBV7-9	.	TRBD1	TRBJ1-1	CASSPGQGFPEAFF	TGTGCCAGCAGCCCGGGACAGGGTTTCCCTGAAGCTTTCTTT
TRBV11-2	once	TRBD2	TRBJ2-2	CASSLDRSSGHTGELFF	TGTGCCAGCAGCTTAGATCGGTCTAGCGGGCACACCGGGGAGCTGTTTTTT
TRBV2	few	.	TRBJ1-5	CASRDSNQPQHF	TGTGCCAGCCGGGATAGCAATCAGCCCCAGCATTTT
TRBV15	.	TRBD1	TRBJ1-1	CATSRDAGGSTEAFF	TGTGCCACCAGCAGAGATGCAGGGGGCAGCACTGAAGCTTTCTTT
TRBV27	few	TRBD1	TRBJ1-1	CASSLTDRGTEAFF	TGTGCCAGCAGTCTCACGGACAGGGGAACTGAAGCTTTCTTT
TRBV11-2	.	TRBD2	TRBJ2-5	CASSYGTSGGLRYQETQYF	TGTGCCAGCAGCTACGGGACTAGCGGGGGGCTAAGGTACCAAGAGACCCAGTACTTC
TRBV6-1	few	.	TRBJ1-1	CASSENPVPNTEAFF	TGTGCCAGCAGTGAAAACCCGGTGCCGAACACTGAAGCTTTCTTT
TRBV19	.	.	TRBJ2-2	CASSIQGNGELFF	TGTGCCAGTAGTATTCAGGGTAACGGGGAGCTGTTTTTT
TRBV5-4	few	TRBD1	TRBJ1-2	CASSWGQDYGYTF	TGTGCCAGCAGCTGGGGACAGGACTATGGCTACACCTTC
TRBV7-9	once	TRBD2	TRBJ2-4	CASSLLSLGLAGDSIQYF	TGTGCCAGCAGCTTATTATCCCTGGGACTAGCGGGAGACAGCATTCAGTACTTC
TRBV29-1	.	TRBD1	TRBJ1-2	CSVEGQEACGYTF	TGCAGCGTTGAGGGACAGGAAGCTTGTGGCTACACCTTC
TRBV7-2	once	.	TRBJ2-3	CASSLFGPAGDTQYF	TGTGCCAGCAGCTTATTCGGCCCGGCGGGAGATACGCAGTATTTT
TRBV5-6	.	.	TRBJ2-1	CASSEVPGSYNEQFF	TGTGCCAGCAGCGAAGTCCCGGGTTCCTACAATGAGCAGTTCTTC
TRBV15	.	TRBD2	TRBJ2-5	CATSTWTSGETQYF	TGTGCCACCAGCACCTGGACTAGCGGGGAGACCCAGTACTTC
TRBV5-1	once	TRBD1	TRBJ1-6	CASSLGQGSSPLHF	TGCGCCAGCAGCTTGGGACAGGGGTCTTCACCCCTCCACTTT
TRBV27	.	.	TRBJ2-7	CASSPAPGTYEQYF	TGTGCCAGCAGTCCGGCCCCGGGAACCTACGAGCAGTACTTC
TRBV6-5	.	TRBD2	TRBJ2-3	CASSISGRWADTQYF	TGTGCCAGCAGCATTAGCGGGAGATGGGCAGATACGCAGTATTTT
TRBV7-3	.	.	TRBJ1-6	CASSLSAGDSPLHF	TGTGCCAGCAGCTTATCTGCAGGTGATTCACCCCTCCACTTT
TRBV28	.	TRBD1	TRBJ1-5	CASTDGTGIQPQHF	TGTGCCAGCACTGATGGGACAGGGATTCAGCCCCAGCATTTT
TRBV2	.	TRBD1	TRBJ2-5	CARTPSLLDRGETQYF	TGTGCCAGAACTCCAAGCCTTCTTGACAGGGGTGAGACCCAGTACTTC
TRBV4-1	.	TRBD2	TRBJ2-7	CASSQDGLGSYEQYF	TGCGCCAGCAGCCAAGACGGACTAGGCTCCTACGAGCAGTACTTC
TRBV7-3	.	TRBD1	TRBJ2-1	CASSPGQAYNEQFF	TGTGCCAGCAGCCCCGGACAGGCCTACAATGAGCAGTTCTTC
TRBV7-9	.	TRBD2	TRBJ2-1	CASSAGLAGRDEQFF	TGTGCCAGCAGCGCGGGACTAGCGGGAAGGGATGAGCAGTTCTTC
TRBV6-1	.	.	TRBJ2-1	CASSEQGSAGEQFF	TGTGCCAGCAGTGAACAAGGGTCTGCGGGTGAGCAGTTCTTC
TRBV7-9	.	TRBD1	TRBJ2-7	CASSPDRGSYEQYF	TGTGCCAGCAGCCCAGACAGGGGTTCCTACGAGCAGTACTTC
TRBV11-2	.	.	TRBJ1-2	CASSSRDYGYTF	TGTGCCAGCAGCTCTCGGGACTATGGCTACACCTTC
TRBV20-1	.	.	TRBJ2-3	CSAFVSGTQYF	TGCAGTGCTTTCGTCTCGGGAACGCAGTATTTT
TRBV5-3	.	.	TRBJ1-4	CARSLRREKANEKLFF	TGTGCCAGAAGCTTGCGAAGGGAGAAGGCTAATGAAAAACTGTTTTTT